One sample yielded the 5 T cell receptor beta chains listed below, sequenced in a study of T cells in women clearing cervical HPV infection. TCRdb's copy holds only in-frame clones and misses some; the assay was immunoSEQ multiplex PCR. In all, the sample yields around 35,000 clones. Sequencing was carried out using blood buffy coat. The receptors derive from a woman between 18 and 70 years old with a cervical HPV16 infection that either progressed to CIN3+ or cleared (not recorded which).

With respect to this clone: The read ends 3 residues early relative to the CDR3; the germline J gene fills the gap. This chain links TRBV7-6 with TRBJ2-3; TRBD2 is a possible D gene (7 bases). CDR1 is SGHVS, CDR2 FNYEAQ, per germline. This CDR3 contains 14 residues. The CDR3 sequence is CASSLGGGVETQYF. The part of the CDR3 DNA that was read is TGTGCCAGCAGCTTAGGAGGGGGGGTAGAGACG.

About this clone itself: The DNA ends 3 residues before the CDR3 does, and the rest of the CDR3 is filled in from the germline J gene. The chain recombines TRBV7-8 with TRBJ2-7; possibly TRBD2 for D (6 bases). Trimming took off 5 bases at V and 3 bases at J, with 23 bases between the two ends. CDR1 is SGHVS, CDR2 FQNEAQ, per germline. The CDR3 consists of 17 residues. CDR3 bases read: TGTGCCAGCAGCCTTCTTGGGGGTTACGGGGGTAACTACGAG. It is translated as CASSLLGGYGGNYE. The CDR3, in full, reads CASSLLGGYGGNYEQYF.

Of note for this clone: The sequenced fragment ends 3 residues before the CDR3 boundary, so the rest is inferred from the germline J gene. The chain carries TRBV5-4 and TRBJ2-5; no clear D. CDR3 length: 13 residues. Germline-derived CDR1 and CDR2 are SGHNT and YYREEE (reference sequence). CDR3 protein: CASSLRGTDTQYF. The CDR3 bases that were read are TGTGCCAGCAGCTTGCGAGGCACAGATACC.

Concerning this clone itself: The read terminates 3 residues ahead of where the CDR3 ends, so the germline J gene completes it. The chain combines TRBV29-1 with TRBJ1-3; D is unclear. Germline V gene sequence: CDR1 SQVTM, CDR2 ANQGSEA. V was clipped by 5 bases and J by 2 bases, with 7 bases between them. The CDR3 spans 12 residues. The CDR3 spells CSVRATGNTIYF. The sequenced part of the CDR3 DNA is TGCAGCGTTAGAGCTACTGGAAACACC.

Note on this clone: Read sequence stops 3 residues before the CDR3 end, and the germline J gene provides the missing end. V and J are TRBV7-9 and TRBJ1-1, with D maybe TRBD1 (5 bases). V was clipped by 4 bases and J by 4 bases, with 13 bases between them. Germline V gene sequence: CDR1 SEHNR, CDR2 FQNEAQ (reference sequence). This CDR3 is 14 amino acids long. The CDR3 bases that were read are TGTGCCAGCAGCTCTATGGGGCTGAGCACTGAA. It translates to CASSSMGLSTE. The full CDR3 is CASSSMGLSTEAFF.